The 9 T cell receptor beta chains below were found in one sample sequenced in a study of cytomegalovirus exposure and HLA in healthy donors. It was with 60 Vbeta and 13 Jbeta primers that the PCR ran. Measured with immunoSEQ multiplex PCR; TCRdb has only the in-frame clones, and not every one. This sample yields about 200,000 clones, of which around 77% are seen a single time; just under 3% belongs to the top ten. Sequences were obtained from PBMCs. These TCRs come from a woman aged 25 to 39 in good health and CMV-seronegative.

This clone was seen a few times. This chain connects TRBV4-1 to TRBJ1-1, with D perhaps TRBD1 (5 bases). The CDR3 consists of 14 residues. Trimming left V 4 bases short and J 1 base short, with 10 bases between. CDR1 is MGHRA, CDR2 YSYEKL, per germline. The CDR3: CASSLRGGNTEAFF. DNA for the CDR3: TGCGCCAGCAGCCTCCGGGGGGGGAACACTGAAGCTTTCTTT.

V usage is TRBV6-5 and J usage is TRBJ2-7, with 10 nucleotides matching TRBD2. With 5 bases clipped from V and 2 bases from J, the junction kept 3 bases outside the gene matches. This CDR3 is 14 amino acids long. Germline CDR1 reads MNHEY; CDR2 reads SVGAGI. DNA of the CDR3: TGTGCCAGCAGTGTGACTAGCGGGCCCTACGAGCAGTACTTC. Its protein product is CASSVTSGPYEQYF.

J is TRBJ1-2 and V is TRBV10-3; D is possibly TRBD1 (6 bases). The CDR3 covers 13 residues. Looked up from germline, CDR1 is ENHRY and CDR2 is SYGVKD. The V end lost 2 bases, the J end lost 8 bases, and 12 bases lay between the germline ends. CDR3 protein: CAISEKGVDGYTF. CDR3 nucleotide sequence: TGTGCCATCAGTGAGAAGGGGGTTGACGGCTACACCTTC.

This clone was counted a few times. The CDR3 coding sequence is TGCAGCGTCGAGGGAGTAGCGGGGCACACCGGGGAGCTGTTTTTT. Protein product: CSVEGVAGHTGELFF. The chain couples TRBV29-1 to TRBJ2-2; 8 nucleotides align to TRBD2. V shed 6 bases and J 3 bases; nucleotides not matched to a gene: 9. Germline V gene data show CDR1 as SQVTM and CDR2 as ANQGSEA. The CDR3 is made up of 15 amino acids.

This clone was seen just once. The chain uses TRBV29-1 and TRBJ2-2; D is ambiguous. Per the germline V gene, CDR1 is SQVTM and CDR2 is ANQGSEA. The CDR3 loop spans 11 amino acids. The ends were cut back, 3 bases at V and 7 bases at J, with 6 bases in the middle. In DNA form, the CDR3 reads TGCAGCGTTGAGCGAAACGGGGAGCTGTTTTTT. As protein: CSVERNGELFF.

The table lists this clone with a count of one. The CDR3 coding sequence is TGTGCCAGCAGCTTGACGGCGGGACCTACGATACAGCCCCAGCATTTT. It yields the protein CASSLTAGPTIQPQHF. This sequence joins TRBV7-9 and TRBJ1-5, with TRBD1 as a possible D gene (5 bases). V shed 3 bases and J shed 7 bases, with 19 bases lying between them. The CDR3 is 16 residues long. Germline V lookup: CDR1 SEHNR, CDR2 FQNEAQ (reference sequence).

As concerns this clone: Distinct nucleotide sequences in the sample also encode this CDR3. This chain links TRBV27 with TRBJ1-1; D gene uncertain. Between the trimmed V and J ends, which lost 5 bases and 4 bases, there was a span of 8 bases. The germline gives CDR1 MNHEY, CDR2 SMNVEV (reference sequence). The CDR3 runs to 12 residues. The CDR3 loop reads CASSPRGTEAFF. CDR3 sequence (DNA): TGTGCCAGCAGTCCACGGGGCACTGAAGCTTTCTTT.

This clone was counted once. The J gene is TRBJ2-3, the V gene TRBV19; the D gene is possibly TRBD2 (6 bases). The CDR3 loop spans 15 amino acids. V lost 2 bases, J lost 3 bases, and 12 bases lay in between. Per the germline V gene, CDR1 is LNHDA and CDR2 is SQIVND (reference sequence). The CDR3 coding sequence is TGTGCCAGTAGTATAACGGGAGTCGGGACAGATACGCAGTATTTT. It yields the protein CASSITGVGTDTQYF. Combining the CDR3 with reference TRBV19 and TRBJ2-3 gives the whole variable domain DGGITQSPKYLFRKEGQNVTLSCEQNLNHDAMYWYRQDPGQGLRLIYYSQIVNDFQKGDIAEGYSVSREKKESFPLTVTSAQKNPTAFYLCASSITGVGTDTQYFGPGTRLTVL.

This sequence joins TRBV2 and TRBJ1-2; D ambiguous. This CDR3 contains 15 residues. Germline CDR1 reads SNHLY; CDR2 reads FYNNEI. V shed 4 bases and J shed 0 bases, with 12 bases lying between them. The CDR3 region is CASSGRVGANYGYTF. CDR3 sequence (DNA): TGTGCCAGCAGTGGCCGGGTCGGGGCTAACTATGGCTACACCTTC.